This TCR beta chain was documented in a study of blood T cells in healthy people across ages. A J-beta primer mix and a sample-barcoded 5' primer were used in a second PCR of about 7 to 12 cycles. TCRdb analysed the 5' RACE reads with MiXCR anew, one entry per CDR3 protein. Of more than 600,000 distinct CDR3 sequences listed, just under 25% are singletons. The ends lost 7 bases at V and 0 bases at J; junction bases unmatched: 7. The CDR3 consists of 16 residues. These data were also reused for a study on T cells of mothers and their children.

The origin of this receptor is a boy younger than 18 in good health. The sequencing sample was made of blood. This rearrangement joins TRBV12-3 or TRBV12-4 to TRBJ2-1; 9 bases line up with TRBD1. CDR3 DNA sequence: TGTGCCAGCACCCTGATGACAGGGGGCTCCTACAATGAGCAGTTCTTC. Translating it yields CASTLMTGGSYNEQFF.